This note documents a single T cell receptor (beta chain) sequence. This sample is part of a study of blood T cell repertoires in COVID-19. The germline V gene encodes CDR1 MNHEY and CDR2 SVGEGT. The CDR3 has 11 amino acids. V was cut by 5 bases and J by 4 bases, with 3 bases left in between. Data came from immunoSEQ multiplex PCR; TCRdb stores just in-frame clones and leaves some out. Of roughly 340,000 clones listed, roughly 86% are singletons. The study assigned cohorts using participant-reported clinical history. The sequence was obtained from a man aged 35 to 55 in a cohort exposed to, infected with or recovered from COVID-19 (not recorded which). The V and J genes are TRBV6-2 or TRBV6-3 and TRBJ2-1; D gene uncertain. Sequencing used PBMCs or T cells enriched from blood (not recorded which). Here the CDR3 reads CASSLYNEQFF. CDR3 in DNA: TGTGCCAGCAGTCTATACAATGAGCAGTTCTTC.